This T cell receptor beta chain appears in the sequencing data of a study of cytomegalovirus exposure and HLA in healthy donors. General study findings and limits: Analysis performed later showed TCR beta chains linked to HLA being more clonally expanded than equally common others.

The germline V gene encodes CDR1 MNHNY and CDR2 SVGAGI (reference sequence). This CDR3 region has 16 residues. J lost 2 bases, V lost 6 bases, and 8 bases had no gene match. PCR employed 60 Vbeta and 13 Jbeta primers. Sequenced by immunoSEQ multiplex PCR; TCRdb stores in-frame clones only, minus some. In the table there are approximately 210,000 clones, over 75% of which are singletons. Comments on this clone: Its antigen is not known.

At the time of sampling, donors were nominally healthy, though unrecorded immune exposures were likely. This chain joins TRBV6-6 and TRBJ1-5, with 9 bases identical to TRBD1. The sequencing sample was made of PBMCs. The sequence came from a male donor in good health and CMV-seronegative. The CDR3 region is CASSHGTGIGNQPQHF. The CDR3 bases are TGTGCCAGCAGCCATGGGACAGGGATAGGCAATCAGCCCCAGCATTTT.